This passage covers 7 T cell receptor beta chains from one sample sequenced in a study of cytomegalovirus exposure and HLA in healthy donors. Clones were sequenced by immunoSEQ multiplex PCR, and TCRdb holds only the in-frame ones, with some missing. The table includes about 280,000 clones, around nine tenths detected once. Input material: PBMCs. These receptors all stem from a woman in her late teens or twenties in good health and CMV-seronegative.

The chain carries TRBV11-1 and TRBJ2-1; 11 nucleotides line up with TRBD2. After removal of 7 bases from V and 8 bases from J, the junction contained 13 bases not matched to a gene. Germline CDR1 reads SGHAT; CDR2 reads FQDESV (reference sequence). The CDR3 length is 16 residues. CDR3 sequence reads: CASTLTISGRVYEQFF. The CDR3 nucleotides read TGTGCCAGCACCCTAACGATTAGCGGGAGGGTTTATGAGCAGTTCTTC.

The chain carries TRBV28 and TRBJ2-5; TRBD1 agrees at 9 bases. Trimming cost V 6 bases and J 5 bases; bases outside gene matches: 7. The germline CDR1 and CDR2 sequences are MDHEN and SYDVKM. The length of the CDR3 is 14 residues. For the CDR3, the DNA is TGTGCCAGCAGACACAGGGGGCGCGGGGAGACCCAGTACTTC. Protein sequence: CASRHRGRGETQYF.

This sequence joins TRBV7-8 and TRBJ1-1; possibly TRBD1 for D (5 bases). This CDR3 is built from 13 residues. Per the germline V gene, CDR1 is SGHVS and CDR2 is FQNEAQ. The V and J ends lost 5 bases and 3 bases respectively, with 10 bases between them. The CDR3 DNA follows: TGTGCCAGCAGCCCGCAGGGATACACTGAAGCTTTCTTT. Translating gives CASSPQGYTEAFF.

V and J are TRBV9 and TRBJ1-2; the match to TRBD1 covers 9 bases. This CDR3 region has 14 residues. The ends lost 4 bases at V and 4 bases at J; junction bases unmatched: 5. Germline V lookup: CDR1 SGDLS, CDR2 YYNGEE. This chain's CDR3 is CASSTRTGVYGYTF. CDR3 nucleotide sequence: TGTGCCAGCAGCACCCGGACAGGGGTCTATGGCTACACCTTC.

The chain recombines TRBV11-2 with TRBJ2-6; maybe TRBD1 (5 bases). V lost 5 bases, J lost 1 base, and 15 bases lay in between. This CDR3 contains 17 residues. CDR1 and CDR2 from the germline V gene are SGHAT and FQNNGV. The CDR3 DNA reads TGTGCCAGCAGCGAAAGGGGAAGGCATTCTGGGGCCAACGTCCTGACTTTC. Protein product: CASSERGRHSGANVLTF.

The rearrangement links TRBV9 to TRBJ2-5; 8 bases match TRBD1. The germline V gene encodes CDR1 SGDLS and CDR2 YYNGEE. The ends lost 4 bases at V and 1 base at J; junction bases unmatched: 6. The CDR3 consists of 15 residues. CDR3 residues: CASSYPTGAQETQYF. CDR3 in DNA: TGTGCCAGCAGCTACCCGACAGGGGCCCAAGAGACCCAGTACTTC.

The chain employs TRBV4-2 and TRBJ2-7, with D possibly TRBD2 on 6 matching bases. Trimming removed 5 bases from V and 2 bases from J, with 19 bases in between. This CDR3 has 16 residues. From germline, CDR1 is LGHNA and CDR2 YNFKEQ. The CDR3 sequence: CASSTRSRRDAYEQYF. The CDR3 nucleotides are TGTGCCAGCAGCACACGCTCGAGGCGGGACGCCTACGAGCAGTACTTC.